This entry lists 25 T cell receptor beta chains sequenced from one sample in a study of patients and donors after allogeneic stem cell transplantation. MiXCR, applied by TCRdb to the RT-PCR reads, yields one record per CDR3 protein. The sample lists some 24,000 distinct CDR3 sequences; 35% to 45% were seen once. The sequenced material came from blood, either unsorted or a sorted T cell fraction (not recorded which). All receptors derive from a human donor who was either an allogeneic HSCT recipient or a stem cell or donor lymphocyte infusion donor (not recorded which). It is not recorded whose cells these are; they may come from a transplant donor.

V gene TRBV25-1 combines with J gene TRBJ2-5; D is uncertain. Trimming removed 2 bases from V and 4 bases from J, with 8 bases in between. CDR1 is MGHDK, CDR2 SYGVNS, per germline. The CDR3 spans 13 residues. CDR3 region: CASSEQARETQYF. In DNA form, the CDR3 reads TGTGCCAGCAGTGAACAGGCCAGAGAGACCCAGTACTTC.

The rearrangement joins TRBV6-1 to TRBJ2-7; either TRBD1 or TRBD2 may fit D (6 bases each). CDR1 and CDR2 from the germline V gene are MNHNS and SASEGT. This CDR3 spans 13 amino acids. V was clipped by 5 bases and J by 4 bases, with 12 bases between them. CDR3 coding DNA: TGTGCCAGCAGTTCAGGGGCGGGATACGAGCAGTACTTC. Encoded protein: CASSSGAGYEQYF.

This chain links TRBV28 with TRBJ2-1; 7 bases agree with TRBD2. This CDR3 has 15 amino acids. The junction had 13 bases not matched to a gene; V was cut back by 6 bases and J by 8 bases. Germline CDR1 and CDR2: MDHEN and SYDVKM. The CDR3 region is CASSHMGGGQDEQFF. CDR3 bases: TGTGCCAGCAGCCATATGGGGGGAGGGCAGGATGAGCAGTTCTTC.

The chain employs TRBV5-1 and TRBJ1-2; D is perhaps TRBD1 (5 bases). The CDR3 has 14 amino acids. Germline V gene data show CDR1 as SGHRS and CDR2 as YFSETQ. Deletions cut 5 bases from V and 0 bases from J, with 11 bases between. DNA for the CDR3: TGCGCCAGCAGAAGGGACCCCACTAACTATGGCTACACCTTC. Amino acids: CASRRDPTNYGYTF.

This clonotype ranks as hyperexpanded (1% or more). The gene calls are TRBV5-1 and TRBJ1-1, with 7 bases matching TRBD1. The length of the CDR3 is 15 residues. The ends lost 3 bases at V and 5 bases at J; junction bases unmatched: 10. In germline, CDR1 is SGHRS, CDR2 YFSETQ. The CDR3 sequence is CASSSNSGGGTEAFF. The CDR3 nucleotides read TGCGCCAGCAGCTCTAACTCAGGGGGAGGTACTGAAGCTTTCTTT.

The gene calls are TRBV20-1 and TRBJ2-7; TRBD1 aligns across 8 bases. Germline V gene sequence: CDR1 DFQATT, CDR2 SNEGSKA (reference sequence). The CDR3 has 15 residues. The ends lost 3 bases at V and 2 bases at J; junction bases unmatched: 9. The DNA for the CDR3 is TGCAGTGCTAGTCCAGGACAGGGTAGAACCTACGAGCAGTACTTC. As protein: CSASPGQGRTYEQYF.

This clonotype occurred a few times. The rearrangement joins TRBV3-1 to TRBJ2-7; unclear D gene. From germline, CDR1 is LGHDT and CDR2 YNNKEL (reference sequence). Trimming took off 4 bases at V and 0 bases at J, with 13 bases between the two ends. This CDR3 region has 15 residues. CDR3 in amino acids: CASSPDFPLSYEQYF. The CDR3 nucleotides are TGTGCCAGCAGCCCCGACTTTCCTCTCTCCTACGAGCAGTACTTC.

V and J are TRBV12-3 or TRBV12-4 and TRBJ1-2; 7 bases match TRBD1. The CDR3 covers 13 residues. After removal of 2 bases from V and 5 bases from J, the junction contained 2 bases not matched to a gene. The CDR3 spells CASSLTGDYGYTF. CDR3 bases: TGTGCCAGCAGTTTAACAGGGGATTATGGCTACACCTTC.

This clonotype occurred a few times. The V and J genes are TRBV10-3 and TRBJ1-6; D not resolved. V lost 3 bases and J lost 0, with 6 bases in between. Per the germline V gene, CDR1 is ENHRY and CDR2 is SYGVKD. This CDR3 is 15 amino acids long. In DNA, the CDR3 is TGTGCCATCAGTGAAGGGAGCTCCTATAATTCACCCCTCCACTTT. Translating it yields CAISEGSSYNSPLHF.

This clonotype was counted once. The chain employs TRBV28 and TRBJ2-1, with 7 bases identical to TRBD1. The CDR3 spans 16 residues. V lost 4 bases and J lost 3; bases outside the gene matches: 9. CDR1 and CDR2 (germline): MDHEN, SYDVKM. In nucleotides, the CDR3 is TGTGCCAGCAGTTCGCCCTCCCGGGACAGCTACAATGAGCAGTTCTTC. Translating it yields CASSSPSRDSYNEQFF.

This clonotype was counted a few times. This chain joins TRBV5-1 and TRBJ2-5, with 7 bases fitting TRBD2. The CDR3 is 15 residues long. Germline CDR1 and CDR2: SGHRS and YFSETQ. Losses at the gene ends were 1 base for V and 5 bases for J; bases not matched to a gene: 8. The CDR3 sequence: CASSLSGGVLETQYF. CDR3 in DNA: TGCGCCAGCAGCTTGTCGGGAGGCGTCTTGGAGACCCAGTACTTC.

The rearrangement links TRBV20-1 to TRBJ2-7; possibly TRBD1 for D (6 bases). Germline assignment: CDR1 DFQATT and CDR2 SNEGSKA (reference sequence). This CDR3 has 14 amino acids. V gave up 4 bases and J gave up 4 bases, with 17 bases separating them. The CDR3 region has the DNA TGCAGTGCTACCCCGGGACACCCTCCGTACGAGCAGTACTTC. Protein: CSATPGHPPYEQYF.

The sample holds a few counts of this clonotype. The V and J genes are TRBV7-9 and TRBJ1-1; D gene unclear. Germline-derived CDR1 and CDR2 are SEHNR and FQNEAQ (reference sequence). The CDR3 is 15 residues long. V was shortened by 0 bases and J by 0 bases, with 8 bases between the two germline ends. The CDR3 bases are TGTGCCAGCAGCTTAGCGCACAGCATGAACACTGAAGCTTTCTTT. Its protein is CASSLAHSMNTEAFF.

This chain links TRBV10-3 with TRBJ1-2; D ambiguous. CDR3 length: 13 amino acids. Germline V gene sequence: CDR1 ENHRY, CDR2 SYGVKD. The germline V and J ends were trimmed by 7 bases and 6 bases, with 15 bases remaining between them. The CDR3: CAIKTGEGDGYTF. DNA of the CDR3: TGTGCCATCAAAACGGGCGAGGGTGATGGCTACACCTTC.

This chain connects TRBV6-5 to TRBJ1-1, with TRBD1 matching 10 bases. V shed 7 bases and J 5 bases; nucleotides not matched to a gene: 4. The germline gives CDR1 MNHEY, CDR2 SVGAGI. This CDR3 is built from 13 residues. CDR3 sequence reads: CASKDRGHTEAFF. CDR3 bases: TGTGCCAGCAAAGACAGGGGGCATACTGAAGCTTTCTTT.

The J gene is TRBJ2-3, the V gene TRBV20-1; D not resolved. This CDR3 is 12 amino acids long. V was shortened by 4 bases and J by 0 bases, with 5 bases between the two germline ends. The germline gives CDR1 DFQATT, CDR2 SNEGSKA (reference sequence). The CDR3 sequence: CSATESTDTQYF. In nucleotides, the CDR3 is TGCAGTGCTACCGAAAGCACAGATACGCAGTATTTT.

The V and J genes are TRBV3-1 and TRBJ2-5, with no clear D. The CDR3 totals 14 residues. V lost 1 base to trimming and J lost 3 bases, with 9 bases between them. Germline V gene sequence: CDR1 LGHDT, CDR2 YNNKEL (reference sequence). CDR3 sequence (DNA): TGTGCCAGCAGCCAAGGGTACAAGGAAGAGACCCAGTACTTC. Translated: CASSQGYKEETQYF.

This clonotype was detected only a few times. The CDR3 coding sequence is TGTGCCAGCAGCCCCGGACAGGGGTTGAGCAATCAGCCCCAGCATTTT. Encoded protein: CASSPGQGLSNQPQHF. The V and J genes are TRBV12-3 or TRBV12-4 and TRBJ1-5; 9 bases are a match to TRBD1. V shed 6 bases and J 1 base; nucleotides not matched to a gene: 7. The CDR3 has 16 amino acids.

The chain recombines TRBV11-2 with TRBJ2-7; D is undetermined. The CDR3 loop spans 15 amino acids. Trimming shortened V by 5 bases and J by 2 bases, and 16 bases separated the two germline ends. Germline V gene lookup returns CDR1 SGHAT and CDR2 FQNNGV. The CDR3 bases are TGTGCCAGCAGCCCCATTTACAGATCGACCTACGAGCAGTACTTC. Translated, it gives CASSPIYRSTYEQYF.

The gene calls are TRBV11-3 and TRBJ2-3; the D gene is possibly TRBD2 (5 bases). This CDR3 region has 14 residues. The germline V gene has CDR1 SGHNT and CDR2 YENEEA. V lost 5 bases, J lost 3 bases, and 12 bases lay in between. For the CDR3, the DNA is TGTGCCAGCAGCGCGGGCTCATCTACAGATACGCAGTATTTT. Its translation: CASSAGSSTDTQYF.

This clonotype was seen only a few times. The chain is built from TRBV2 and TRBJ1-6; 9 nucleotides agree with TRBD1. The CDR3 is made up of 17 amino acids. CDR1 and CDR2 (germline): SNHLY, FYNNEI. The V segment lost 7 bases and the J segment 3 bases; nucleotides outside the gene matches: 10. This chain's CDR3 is CASKAGTGSVYNSPLHF. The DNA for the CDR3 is TGTGCCAGCAAGGCGGGGACAGGGTCCGTCTATAATTCACCCCTCCACTTT.

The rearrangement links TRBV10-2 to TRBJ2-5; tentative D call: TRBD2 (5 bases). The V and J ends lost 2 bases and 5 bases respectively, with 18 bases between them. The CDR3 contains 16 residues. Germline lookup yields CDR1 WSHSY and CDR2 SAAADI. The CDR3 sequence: CASSEPTTSPWETQYF. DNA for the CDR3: TGCGCCAGCAGTGAGCCTACTACTAGTCCTTGGGAGACCCAGTACTTC.

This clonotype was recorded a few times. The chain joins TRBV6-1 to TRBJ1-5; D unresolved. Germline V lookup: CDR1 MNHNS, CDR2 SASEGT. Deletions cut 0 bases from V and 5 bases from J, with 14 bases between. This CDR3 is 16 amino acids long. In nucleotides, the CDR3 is TGTGCCAGCAGTGAAGCGTCATGGGAATGGGATCAGCCCCAGCATTTT. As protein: CASSEASWEWDQPQHF.

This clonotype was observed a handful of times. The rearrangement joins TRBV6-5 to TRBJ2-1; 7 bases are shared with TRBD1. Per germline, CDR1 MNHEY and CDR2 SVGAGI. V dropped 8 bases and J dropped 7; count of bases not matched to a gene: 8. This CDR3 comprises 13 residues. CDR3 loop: CASEEAGGNEQFF. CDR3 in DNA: TGTGCCAGCGAGGAGGCAGGGGGTAATGAGCAGTTCTTC.

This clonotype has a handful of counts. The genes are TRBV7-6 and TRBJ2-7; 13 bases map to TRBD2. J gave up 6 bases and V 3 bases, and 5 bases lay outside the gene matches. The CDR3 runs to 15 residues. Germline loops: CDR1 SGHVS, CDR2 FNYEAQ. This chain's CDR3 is CASSFRTSGRSEQYF. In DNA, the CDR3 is TGTGCCAGCAGCTTCCGGACTAGCGGGAGAAGCGAGCAGTACTTC.